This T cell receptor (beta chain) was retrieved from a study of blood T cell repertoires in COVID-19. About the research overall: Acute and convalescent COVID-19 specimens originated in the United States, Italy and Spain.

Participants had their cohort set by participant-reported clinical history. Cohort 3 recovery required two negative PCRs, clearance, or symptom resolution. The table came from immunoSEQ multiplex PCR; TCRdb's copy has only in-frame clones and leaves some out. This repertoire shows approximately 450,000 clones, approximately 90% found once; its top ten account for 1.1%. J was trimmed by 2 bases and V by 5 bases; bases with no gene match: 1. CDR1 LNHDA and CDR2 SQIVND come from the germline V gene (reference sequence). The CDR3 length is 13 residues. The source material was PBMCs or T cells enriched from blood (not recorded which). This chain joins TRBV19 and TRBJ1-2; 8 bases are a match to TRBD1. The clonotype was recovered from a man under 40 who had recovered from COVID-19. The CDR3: CASSDRGNYGYTF. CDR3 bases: TGTGCCAGTAGTGACAGGGGAAACTATGGCTACACCTTC. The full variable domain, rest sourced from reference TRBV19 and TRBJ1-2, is DGGITQSPKYLFRKEGQNVTLSCEQNLNHDAMYWYRQDPGQGLRLIYYSQIVNDFQKGDIAEGYSVSREKKESFPLTVTSAQKNPTAFYLCASSDRGNYGYTFGSGTRLTVV.